This T cell receptor (beta chain) was profiled in a study of cytomegalovirus exposure and HLA in healthy donors. Study findings and constraints: Certain indistinguishable V segments, among them TRBV6-2 and TRBV6-3, were excluded. Most TCR sequences showed up rarely, but some public TCRs showed up in many donors. Both high specificity and high sensitivity reportedly marked the classifier's diagnosis of cytomegalovirus status. Researchers reported that a few CMV-associated chains were confirmed in vitro as CMV antigen-specific.

This clone was counted between two and nine times. Its specificity is unknown. Vbeta (60) and Jbeta (13) primers were used in the PCR. The protocol was immunoSEQ multiplex PCR, while the TCRdb copy is restricted to in-frame clones and leaves out a portion. The sample includes about 140,000 clones, around 84% of them seen just once. Trimming removed 4 bases at V and 0 bases at J, with 7 bases between. The length of the CDR3 is 15 residues. The germline V gene encodes CDR1 SGHVS and CDR2 FNYEAQ. The chain combines TRBV7-6 with TRBJ2-6, with unresolved D. The specimen sequenced was PBMCs. This clonotype was obtained from a boy between 2 and 10 years old in good health and CMV-seronegative. CDR3 bases: TGTGCCAGCAGCTCGGTAGTCTCTGGGGCCAACGTCCTGACTTTC. Protein: CASSSVVSGANVLTF.